This T cell receptor beta chain was documented in a study of cytomegalovirus exposure and HLA in healthy donors. On this clone: No antigen is known for it.

With 5 bases clipped from V and 0 bases from J, the junction kept 12 bases outside the gene matches. From germline, CDR1 is SGHTA and CDR2 FQGTGA. The CDR3 contains 19 residues. The PCR ran on 60 Vbeta and 13 Jbeta primers. Data came from immunoSEQ multiplex PCR; TCRdb stores just in-frame clones and leaves some out. The sample shows about 100,000 clones, roughly 74% of them seen only once. Whole-study findings and limits: Reportedly, cytomegalovirus status was diagnosed with high sensitivity and specificity.

The V gene is TRBV7-3, the J gene TRBJ2-6, with 8 bases matching TRBD1. The source material was PBMCs. The source is a woman in her 70s in good health and CMV-seropositive. CDR3 in DNA: TGTGCCAGCAGCCCAAAACCCCGGGACAGGCCCTCTGGGGCCAACGTCCTGACTTTC. Protein product: CASSPKPRDRPSGANVLTF.